This T cell receptor beta chain was retrieved from a study of shared clonotypes between healthy human individuals. Data came from immunoSEQ multiplex PCR; TCRdb stores just in-frame clones and leaves some out. Counted here are over a million clones, about four fifths occurring once; the ten biggest clones make up 0.55% to 0.7%. Of note for this clone: The identical CDR3 is also encoded by other nucleotide sequences in the sample.

CDR3 length: 14 amino acids. Trimming removed 0 bases from V and 1 base from J, with 7 bases in between. Germline V CDR1 and CDR2: SGHRS, YFSETQ. Sample: memory CD4+ T cells from PBMCs. As for subset: CD45RA-negative fraction. The sequence came from a man between 18 and 29 years old in good health. Some clones in this sample may be carry-over from other donors' samples. The chain couples TRBV5-1 to TRBJ1-1; D not certain. The CDR3 protein is CASSLGQPNTEAFF. For the CDR3, the DNA is TGCGCCAGCAGCTTGGGACAACCGAACACTGAAGCTTTCTTT.